The T cell receptor (beta chain) under discussion was sequenced for a study of liver allograft versus peripheral blood T cells. Study overall: Transplanted-liver T cell receptor repertoires were compared with recipients' peripheral blood repertoires.

The germline CDR1 and CDR2 sequences are MGHDK and SYGVNS. The CDR3 consists of 15 residues. V was pared by 9 bases and J by 0 bases, with 18 bases between. Note on this clonotype: A far larger clone is only one base removed, so a read error is likely.

TCRdb passed the reads through MiXCR, listing each CDR3 protein once. This sample has around 2,700 distinct CDR3 sequences, with 15% found just once. The chain recombines TRBV25-1 with TRBJ2-7; D might be TRBD1 (5 bases). The sequence came from a human patient who had a liver transplant. The T cells may partly be graft donor cells. CDR3 amino acids: CASSTGHHLSYEQYF. For the CDR3, the DNA is TGTGCCAGTAGTACCGGACATCACCTCTCCTACGAGCAGTACTTC.